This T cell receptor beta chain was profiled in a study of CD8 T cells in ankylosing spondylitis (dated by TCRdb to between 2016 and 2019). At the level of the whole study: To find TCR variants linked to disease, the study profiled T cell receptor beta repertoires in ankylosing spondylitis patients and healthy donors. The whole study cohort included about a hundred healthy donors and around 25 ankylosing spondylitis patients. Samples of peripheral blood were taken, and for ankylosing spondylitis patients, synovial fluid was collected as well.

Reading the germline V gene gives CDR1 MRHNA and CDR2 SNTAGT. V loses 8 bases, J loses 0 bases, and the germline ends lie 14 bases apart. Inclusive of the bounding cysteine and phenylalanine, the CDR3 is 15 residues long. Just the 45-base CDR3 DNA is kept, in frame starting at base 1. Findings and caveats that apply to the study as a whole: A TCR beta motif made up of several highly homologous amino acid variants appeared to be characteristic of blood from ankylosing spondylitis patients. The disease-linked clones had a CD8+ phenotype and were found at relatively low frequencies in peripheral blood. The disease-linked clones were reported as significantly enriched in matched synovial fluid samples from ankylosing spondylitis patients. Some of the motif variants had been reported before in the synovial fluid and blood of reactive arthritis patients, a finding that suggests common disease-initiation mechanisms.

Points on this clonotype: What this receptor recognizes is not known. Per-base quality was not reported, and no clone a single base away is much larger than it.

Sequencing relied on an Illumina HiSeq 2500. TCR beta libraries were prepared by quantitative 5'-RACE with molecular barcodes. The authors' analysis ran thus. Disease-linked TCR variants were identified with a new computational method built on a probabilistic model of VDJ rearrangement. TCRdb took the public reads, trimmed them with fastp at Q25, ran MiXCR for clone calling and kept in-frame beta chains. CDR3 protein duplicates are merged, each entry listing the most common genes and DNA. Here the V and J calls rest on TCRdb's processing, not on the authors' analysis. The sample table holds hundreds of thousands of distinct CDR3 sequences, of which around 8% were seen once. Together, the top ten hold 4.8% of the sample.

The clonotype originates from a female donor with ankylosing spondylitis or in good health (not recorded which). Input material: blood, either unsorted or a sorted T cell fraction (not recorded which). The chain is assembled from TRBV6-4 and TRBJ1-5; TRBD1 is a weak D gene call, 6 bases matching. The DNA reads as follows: TGTGCCAGCGGACACGACAGGATTAGCAATCAGCCCCAGCATTTT. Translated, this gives CASGHDRISNQPQHF.